This T cell receptor beta chain was observed in a study of beta chain features in type 1 diabetes. Whole-study context: In all, approximately 100,000,000 sorted cells from all samples were analyzed.

Study-wide results and limits: Significant though moderate, a shortening of TCRB CDR3s appeared in all four CD4+ subsets of Type 1 diabetes patients.

Heparinised blood was drawn once per donor, averaging roughly 120 mL. Central memory, naive, regulatory and stem cell-like memory CD4+ cells were sorted by CD45RO/CCR7/CD25/CD127/CD95/CD27. The isolated RNA, all of it, was reverse transcribed, so expressed TCRB transcripts were what got sequenced. Clones were read by immunoSEQ multiplex PCR, and TCRdb kept only the in-frame ones, dropping some. The sample shows around 500,000 clones, over 9.5% of them seen only once. This clone has a handful of counts. Its antigen is unknown. The V gene's germline CDR1 is SGDLS and CDR2 YYNGEE. V was clipped by 5 bases and J by 4 bases; unmatched bases: 9. The CDR3 sequence is 15 residues long.

Material for sequencing was naive CD4+ T cells from blood. J is TRBJ1-5 and V is TRBV9; 7 bases are shared with TRBD1. This sequence originates from a woman aged 18-29 years in good health. CDR3 nucleotides: TGTGCCAGCAGTACCGGACAGGATCCAAATCAGCCCCAGCATTTT. The encoded protein is CASSTGQDPNQPQHF. Variable domain in full (rest from reference TRBV9 and TRBJ1-5): DSGVTQTPKHLITATGQRVTLRCSPRSGDLSVYWYQQSLDQGLQFLIQYYNGEERAKGNILERFSAQQFPDLHSELNLSSLELGDSALYFCASSTGQDPNQPQHFGDGTRLSIL.